The 20 T cell receptor beta chains listed next were all sequenced from one sample in a study of early T cells in non-severe SARS-CoV-2 infection. Each CDR3 protein is one row after TCRdb ran MiXCR on the 5' RACE reads. Here the sample spans roughly 69,000 distinct CDR3 sequences, roughly 10% being singletons. This material consisted of whole blood, taken at baseline. The receptors come from an adult who was a healthcare worker with PCR-confirmed SARS-CoV-2 infection or an uninfected control (not recorded which).

This clonotype was found many times. The rearrangement links TRBV24-1 to TRBJ1-1; D call uncertain. CDR3 length equals 12 residues. Trimming took 2 bases from V and 4 from J, leaving 4 bases between them. Germline-derived CDR1 and CDR2 are KGHDR and SFDVKD. The CDR3 coding sequence is TGTGCCACCAGTGATTACGGCACTGAAGCTTTCTTT. It yields the protein CATSDYGTEAFF.

This clonotype was counted a few times. The genes are TRBV5-1 and TRBJ2-7; D remains unclear. The CDR3 spans 14 residues. Germline CDR1 and CDR2: SGHRS and YFSETQ. V lost 1 base and J lost 2, with 10 bases in between. CDR3 amino acids: CASSLYKGPYEQYF. The CDR3 nucleotides read TGCGCCAGCAGCTTGTATAAGGGCCCCTACGAGCAGTACTTC. The complete variable domain, with remaining parts taken from reference TRBV5-1 and TRBJ2-7, reads KAGVTQTPRYLIKTRGQQVTLSCSPISGHRSVSWYQQTPGQGLQFLFEYFSETQRNKGNFPGRFSGRQFSNSRSEMNVSTLELGDSALYLCASSLYKGPYEQYFGPGTRLTVT.

This chain uses TRBV4-1 with TRBJ2-7; D call uncertain. The V end lost 1 base, the J end lost 3 bases, and 10 bases lay between the germline ends. CDR3 size: 14 residues. Germline CDR1 is MGHRA and CDR2 is YSYEKL. In DNA form, the CDR3 reads TGCGCCAGCAGCCAAGGGCTTTGGGTCTACGAGCAGTACTTC. As protein: CASSQGLWVYEQYF.

Many counts were recorded for this clonotype. CDR3 nucleotide sequence: TGTGCCAGCAGCTCAAGTATCAGCGGGGTTGGTGAAGCTTTCTTT. It specifies CASSSSISGVGEAFF. This chain connects TRBV6-2 or TRBV6-3 to TRBJ1-1; the D is unclear. Trimming shortened V by 6 bases and J by 7 bases, and 21 bases separated the two germline ends. The CDR3 is 15 residues long. Germline assignment: CDR1 MNHEY and CDR2 SVGEGT.

This clonotype has just a few counts. The chain joins TRBV5-4 to TRBJ2-2; D gene ambiguous. V dropped 0 bases and J dropped 4 bases, with 4 bases sitting between them. This CDR3 spans 13 amino acids. Germline V lookup: CDR1 SGHNT, CDR2 YYREEE (reference sequence). CDR3 sequence (DNA): TGTGCCAGCAGCTTGGACGTCACCGGGGAGCTGTTTTTT. Translating gives CASSLDVTGELFF.

The chain has TRBV10-3 and TRBJ2-1; TRBD2 aligns across 7 bases. Trimming cost V 6 bases and J 6 bases; bases outside gene matches: 11. This CDR3 contains 15 residues. The germline CDR1 and CDR2 sequences are ENHRY and SYGVKD. DNA of the CDR3: TGTGCCATCAGCCAGAGCGGGAAGACGGCCAATGAGCAGTTCTTC. The encoded protein is CAISQSGKTANEQFF.

J is TRBJ1-1 and V is TRBV30; the D gene is possibly TRBD1 (5 bases). CDR1 and CDR2 from the germline V gene are GTSNPN and SVGIG (reference sequence). The CDR3 consists of 14 residues. V was cut by 2 bases and J by 1 base, with 11 bases left in between. The CDR3 reads CAWSPPGRNTEAFF. The CDR3 bases are TGTGCCTGGAGTCCTCCGGGACGGAACACTGAAGCTTTCTTT.

This clonotype was recorded a few times. The gene calls are TRBV3-1 and TRBJ2-3, with TRBD2 identical over 9 bases. The V segment lost 5 bases and the J segment 2 bases; nucleotides outside the gene matches: 5. CDR3 size: 15 residues. Germline V gives CDR1 LGHDT, CDR2 YNNKEL (reference sequence). This CDR3 is CASSLRTSDTDTQYF. In DNA, the CDR3 is TGTGCCAGCAGCTTAAGGACTAGCGACACAGATACGCAGTATTTT.

This clonotype has at least ten counts. The rearrangement uses TRBV2 and TRBJ2-3; the D is unclear. Germline loops: CDR1 SNHLY, CDR2 FYNNEI. The CDR3 has 11 residues. Deletions cut 10 bases from V and 8 bases from J, with 13 bases between. This CDR3 is CATSFSFTQYF. CDR3 nucleotides: TGTGCCACCTCTTTCTCTTTTACGCAGTATTTT.

Only a few counts were recorded for this clonotype. The V call is TRBV12-3 or TRBV12-4, the J call TRBJ2-3, with a possible D match to TRBD2 (5 bases). The CDR3 extends over 13 amino acids. The V end was cut by 0 bases, the J end by 5 bases, with 6 bases between. CDR3 nucleotide sequence: TGTGCCAGCAGTTTAGCGGGAGTAGATACGCAGTATTTT. Translated, it gives CASSLAGVDTQYF.

This clonotype showed up just a few times. This chain connects TRBV7-8 to TRBJ2-6; D might be TRBD1 (6 bases). V was trimmed by 5 bases and J by 0 bases, leaving 17 bases between them. Looked up from germline, CDR1 is SGHVS and CDR2 is FQNEAQ. CDR3 length: 18 amino acids. The CDR3 nucleotides are TGTGCCAGCAGCCCGACCTGGACAGTTTTCTCTGGGGCCAACGTCCTGACTTTC. Protein: CASSPTWTVFSGANVLTF.

The CDR3 protein is CASSLPQGQVKETQYF. Here the CDR3 DNA reads TGTGCCAGCAGCTTGCCCCAAGGACAGGTTAAAGAGACCCAGTACTTC. The rearrangement uses TRBV5-4 and TRBJ2-5; 7 bases align to TRBD1. J lost 3 bases, V lost 1 base, and 9 bases had no gene match. The CDR3 covers 16 residues. Germline CDR1 is SGHNT and CDR2 is YYREEE (reference sequence).

J is TRBJ1-2 and V is TRBV7-2, with D unclear. Germline-derived CDR1 and CDR2 are SGHTA and FQGNSA. The V end lost 4 bases, the J end lost 6 bases, and 12 bases lay between the germline ends. This CDR3 region has 13 residues. In DNA form, the CDR3 reads TGTGCCAGCAGCTACCGGGGAGGAGATGGCTACACCTTC. The encoded protein is CASSYRGGDGYTF.

This clonotype is deemed large (0.1 to 1%). This chain connects TRBV5-4 to TRBJ1-4; unclear D gene. CDR1 is SGHNT and CDR2 is YYREEE in the germline V gene (reference sequence). The germline V and J ends were trimmed by 0 bases and 0 bases, with 3 bases remaining between them. The CDR3 length is 14 residues. The CDR3 DNA follows: TGTGCCAGCAGCTTGGAACCAACTAATGAAAAACTGTTTTTT. This sequence encodes CASSLEPTNEKLFF.

This clonotype was observed many times. The V call is TRBV7-2, the J call TRBJ1-2; D is ambiguous. The CDR3 is 15 amino acids. Germline CDR1 SGHTA, CDR2 FQGNSA. The V end lost 5 bases, the J end lost 2 bases, and 15 bases lay between the germline ends. CDR3 nucleotide sequence: TGTGCCAGCAGCCCCCCCCGGGTAGCCAACTATGGCTACACCTTC. Translated, it gives CASSPPRVANYGYTF. The entire variable domain, with the rest obtained from reference TRBV7-2 and TRBJ1-2, is as follows: GAGVSQSPSNKVTEKGKDVELRCDPISGHTALYWYRQSLGQGLEFLIYFQGNSAPDKSGLPSDRFSAERTGGSVSTLTIQRTQQEDSAVYLCASSPPRVANYGYTFGSGTRLTVV.

The chain carries TRBV27 and TRBJ1-2; no clear D gene. Trimming pared 5 bases from V and 5 bases from J, leaving 18 bases between. The CDR3 sequence is 15 residues long. Looked up from germline, CDR1 is MNHEY and CDR2 is SMNVEV (reference sequence). In DNA form, the CDR3 reads TGTGCCAGCAGTCAAAGTTCCCGTCGGGAATATGGCTACACCTTC. It is translated as CASSQSSRREYGYTF.

Many counts were recorded for this clonotype. This sequence joins TRBV7-9 and TRBJ1-2; 7 positions agree with TRBD1. The trim removed 4 bases at V and 4 bases at J, leaving 12 bases unmatched. There are 16 residues in the CDR3. CDR1 is SEHNR and CDR2 is FQNEAQ in the germline V gene (reference sequence). CDR3 nucleotides: TGTGCCAGCAGCTCCCCTCGAGGGGGCGATGGCTATGGCTACACCTTC. Translating gives CASSSPRGGDGYGYTF.

This clonotype was detected ten times or more. The V gene is TRBV30, the J gene TRBJ1-4; TRBD1 matches 8 bases. The CDR3 runs 16 residues. Germline V gene sequence: CDR1 GTSNPN, CDR2 SVGIG (reference sequence). Trimming cost V 0 bases and J 8 bases; bases outside gene matches: 11. The CDR3 sequence: CAWSVEVRTGNEKLFF. In DNA, the CDR3 is TGTGCCTGGAGTGTCGAGGTTAGGACAGGGAACGAAAAACTGTTTTTT.

This clonotype was detected many times. The chain combines TRBV5-1 with TRBJ2-3; 7 bases are shared with TRBD1. Trimming cost V 3 bases and J 2 bases; bases outside gene matches: 9. The CDR3 runs to 16 residues. Germline V gene lookup returns CDR1 SGHRS and CDR2 YFSETQ. The CDR3 coding sequence is TGCGCCAGCAGCTCTCGACAGGGAGAGGTCACAGATACGCAGTATTTT. Its protein is CASSSRQGEVTDTQYF.

This clonotype was counted many times. The chain links TRBV20-1 to TRBJ2-5; TRBD2 matches at 8 bases. V gave up 3 bases and J gave up 5 bases; unmatched junction bases: 2. The CDR3 runs 12 residues. Germline lookup yields CDR1 DFQATT and CDR2 SNEGSKA (reference sequence). The CDR3 DNA is TGCAGTGCTAGCGGGAGGGTTGAGACCCAGTACTTC. Protein sequence: CSASGRVETQYF.